The 26 T cell receptor beta chains listed next were all sequenced from one sample in a study of spatial heterogeneity in lung cancer. TCRdb analysed the 5' RACE reads with MiXCR anew, one entry per CDR3 protein. The sample contains under 30,000 distinct CDR3 sequences, about 4.3% of which appear only once. The sample's time point: sample taken at primary tumor resection. The specimen comprised PBMCs, sampled at surgery. These receptors originate from a male donor with early-stage non-small cell lung cancer.

This clonotype came up many times. The chain uses TRBV28 and TRBJ1-6; D unresolved. This CDR3 region has 12 residues. Trimming took off 1 base at V and 8 bases at J, with 3 bases between the two ends. The germline V gene has CDR1 MDHEN and CDR2 SYDVKM. The CDR3 nucleotides are TGTGCCAGCAGTTTATCCCATTCACCCCTCCACTTT. Translated: CASSLSHSPLHF.

This clonotype was seen ten or more times. The V call is TRBV4-2, the J call TRBJ2-3; D possibly corresponds to TRBD1 (5 bases). The CDR3 consists of 15 residues. Germline-derived CDR1 and CDR2 are LGHNA and YNFKEQ. The ends were cut back, 5 bases at V and 6 bases at J, with 18 bases in the middle. CDR3 DNA: TGTGCCAGCAGCTCCAACGCTCAGGGTGCGGATACGCAGTATTTT. It yields the protein CASSSNAQGADTQYF.

In this sample, this clonotype turned up many times. V usage is TRBV10-3 and J usage is TRBJ2-7, with TRBD2 matching 11 bases. Germline CDR1 and CDR2: ENHRY and SYGVKD. Unmatched junction bases numbered 6, after V lost 3 bases and J lost 2 bases. This CDR3 region has 16 residues. The CDR3 DNA is TGTGCCATCAGTGATTTTACTAGCGGGAGTACCTACGAGCAGTACTTC. This encodes CAISDFTSGSTYEQYF.

A note on this clonotype: The germline gene is not matched at one end of the junction; a read error may be the cause. This rearrangement joins TRBV20-1 to TRBJ2-2, with TRBD2 matching 9 bases. The CDR3 covers 15 residues. Looked up from germline, CDR1 is DFQATT and CDR2 is SNEGSKA (reference sequence). CDR3 amino acids: CSARGGRADTGKLFF. The CDR3 coding sequence is TGCAGTGCTAGAGGCGGGAGGGCCGACACCGGGAAGCTGTTTTTT.

The rearrangement joins TRBV7-2 to TRBJ2-3, with 8 bases matching TRBD1. Germline V CDR1 and CDR2: SGHTA, FQGNSA. The CDR3 covers 16 residues. After removal of 5 bases from V and 5 bases from J, the junction contained 12 bases not matched to a gene. The CDR3 loop reads CASSRSWTGTRDTQYF. The CDR3, as DNA: TGTGCCAGCAGCCGAAGTTGGACAGGGACGCGAGATACGCAGTATTTT.

This clonotype appeared many times. The chain couples TRBV5-6 to TRBJ2-1; D might be TRBD2 (6 bases). The CDR3 covers 15 residues. From germline, CDR1 is SGHDT and CDR2 YYEEEE. The V and J ends lost 1 base and 6 bases respectively, with 14 bases between them. As DNA, the CDR3 is TGTGCCAGCAGCTTGACCGGGACTGGATCCAATGAGCAGTTCTTC. It specifies CASSLTGTGSNEQFF. The variable domain in full, completed from reference TRBV5-6 and TRBJ2-1, reads DAGVTQSPTHLIKTRGQQVTLRCSPKSGHDTVSWYQQALGQGPQFIFQYYEEEERQRGNFPDRFSGHQFPNYSSELNVNALLLGDSALYLCASSLTGTGSNEQFFGPGTRLTVL.

This clonotype was picked up a small number of times. V and J are TRBV5-1 and TRBJ1-5; D remains unclear. Germline CDR1 is SGHRS and CDR2 is YFSETQ. V was clipped by 2 bases and J by 4 bases, with 13 bases between them. This CDR3 has 15 residues. CDR3 amino acids: CASSFGQAGNQPQHF. CDR3 sequence (DNA): TGCGCCAGCAGCTTTGGGCAGGCCGGGAATCAGCCCCAGCATTTT. The full variable domain, rest sourced from reference TRBV5-1 and TRBJ1-5, is KAGVTQTPRYLIKTRGQQVTLSCSPISGHRSVSWYQQTPGQGLQFLFEYFSETQRNKGNFPGRFSGRQFSNSRSEMNVSTLELGDSALYLCASSFGQAGNQPQHFGDGTRLSIL.

This clonotype was seen ten or more times. This chain joins TRBV19 and TRBJ1-5; 8 bases fit TRBD1. After removal of 7 bases from V and 7 bases from J, the junction contained 12 bases not matched to a gene. The CDR3 contains 15 residues. The V gene's germline CDR1 is LNHDA and CDR2 SQIVND (reference sequence). Written as DNA, the CDR3 is TGTGCCAGTAAGGAATCAACAGGGGGGGACCAGCCCCAGCATTTT. Translation: CASKESTGGDQPQHF. Looking up the rest from reference TRBV19 and TRBJ1-5 gives the full variable domain: DGGITQSPKYLFRKEGQNVTLSCEQNLNHDAMYWYRQDPGQGLRLIYYSQIVNDFQKGDIAEGYSVSREKKESFPLTVTSAQKNPTAFYLCASKESTGGDQPQHFGDGTRLSIL.

This clonotype was counted many times. Germline is not matched at one junction end, which may reflect a read error. This sequence joins TRBV6-5 and TRBJ2-6; the D is unclear. Germline V gene lookup returns CDR1 MNHEY and CDR2 SVGAGI. The CDR3 totals 15 residues. CDR3 bases: TGTGCCAGCAGTTTGGCTCCCTCTGGGACCAACGTCCTGACTTTC. The encoded protein is CASSLAPSGTNVLTF.

This clonotype has at least ten counts. The gene calls are TRBV6-1 and TRBJ2-7, with 7 nucleotides matching TRBD1. The germline V gene has CDR1 MNHNS and CDR2 SASEGT. V was pared by 2 bases and J by 5 bases, with 12 bases of the junction left unmatched. This CDR3 region has 16 residues. The CDR3 DNA reads TGTGCCAGCAGTGAATATGAGAGACAGGGAATAGACGAGCAGTACTTC. Its protein is CASSEYERQGIDEQYF.

In DNA, the CDR3 is TGTGCCAGCAGCTTAGCTTGGTCAGGGGCACAAGAGACCCAGTACTTC. Translated: CASSLAWSGAQETQYF. The chain recombines TRBV7-7 with TRBJ2-5, with a weak D call TRBD1 (6 bases). Trimming shortened V by 0 bases and J by 2 bases, and 13 bases separated the two germline ends. CDR3 length: 16 amino acids. CDR1 is SSHAT and CDR2 is FNYEAQ in the germline V gene (reference sequence).

The chain has TRBV2 and TRBJ2-7; D might be TRBD1 or TRBD2, each matching 5 bases. The V gene's germline CDR1 is SNHLY and CDR2 FYNNEI. Between the trimmed V and J ends, which lost 4 bases and 8 bases, there was a span of 12 bases. This CDR3 has 12 residues. CDR3 sequence reads: CASSAEAGKQYF. CDR3 DNA sequence: TGTGCCAGCAGTGCGGAGGCAGGGAAGCAGTACTTC.

The chain joins TRBV3-1 to TRBJ2-2; D not certain. Trimming removed 4 bases from V and 6 bases from J, with 12 bases in between. The germline CDR1 and CDR2 sequences are LGHDT and YNNKEL (reference sequence). The CDR3 has 14 residues. This CDR3 reads CASSPVEFSGELFF. The CDR3 coding sequence is TGTGCCAGCAGCCCGGTCGAGTTCTCCGGGGAGCTGTTTTTT.

This clonotype came up many times. The chain is built from TRBV12-3 or TRBV12-4 and TRBJ1-2; unclear D gene. The V end lost 4 bases, the J end lost 4 bases, and 7 bases lay between the germline ends. This CDR3 has 12 amino acids. CDR3 amino acids: CASSSGFYGYTF. CDR3 coding DNA: TGTGCCAGCAGTTCAGGCTTCTATGGCTACACCTTC.

This clonotype was detected ten times or more. The chain has TRBV20-1 and TRBJ2-7, with 9 bases that match TRBD1. From germline, CDR1 is DFQATT and CDR2 SNEGSKA (reference sequence). The CDR3 is 13 residues long. The V segment lost 2 bases and the J segment 4 bases; nucleotides outside the gene matches: 3. CDR3 sequence: CSARPGQGYEQYF. The DNA for the CDR3 is TGCAGTGCTAGACCCGGACAGGGGTACGAGCAGTACTTC.

The rearrangement links TRBV23-1 to TRBJ2-3; 8 nucleotides line up with TRBD2. TRBV23-1 is an ORF, and what it does is uncertain. The CDR3 is 16 amino acids. Trimming took 0 bases from V and 5 from J; bases not matched to a gene: 7. In nucleotides, the CDR3 is TGCGCCAGCAGTCAATCGTACCGCGGGGGGTTAGATACGCAGTATTTT. Amino acid sequence: CASSQSYRGGLDTQYF.

This clonotype ranks as medium-sized (0.01 to 0.1%). The V and J genes are TRBV5-1 and TRBJ1-1; the D is unclear. Deletions cut 4 bases from V and 4 bases from J, with 14 bases between. CDR1 and CDR2 from the germline V gene are SGHRS and YFSETQ. The CDR3 consists of 14 residues. The CDR3 DNA sequence: TGCGCCAGCAGCCCCGGGGTCGGTGGCACTGAAGCTTTCTTT. Amino acids: CASSPGVGGTEAFF. The whole variable domain, filled in from reference TRBV5-1 and TRBJ1-1, reads KAGVTQTPRYLIKTRGQQVTLSCSPISGHRSVSWYQQTPGQGLQFLFEYFSETQRNKGNFPGRFSGRQFSNSRSEMNVSTLELGDSALYLCASSPGVGGTEAFFGQGTRLTVV.

This clonotype was counted ten times or more. The chain links TRBV24-1 to TRBJ2-2; D is undetermined. V was shortened by 5 bases and J by 1 base, with 4 bases between the two germline ends. Per the germline V gene, CDR1 is KGHDR and CDR2 is SFDVKD. The CDR3 runs to 13 residues. CDR3 sequence: CATSVRNTGELFF. In nucleotides, the CDR3 is TGTGCCACCAGTGTAAGGAACACCGGGGAGCTGTTTTTT.

The sample holds many counts of this clonotype. For the CDR3, the DNA is TGTGCCAGCAGCCCCGGGACAGAGTATACGCAGTATTTT. Translation gives CASSPGTEYTQYF. V usage is TRBV5-6 and J usage is TRBJ2-3, with 7 bases that match TRBD1. The CDR3 is made up of 13 amino acids. Trimming removed 4 bases from V and 7 bases from J; junction bases left unmatched: 6. CDR1 is SGHDT and CDR2 is YYEEEE in the germline V gene.

This clonotype has a count of ten or more. The J gene is TRBJ2-7, the V gene TRBV29-1, with D perhaps TRBD2 (5 bases). The CDR3 consists of 13 residues. Trimming removed 6 bases at V and 4 bases at J, with 16 bases between. Looked up from germline, CDR1 is SQVTM and CDR2 is ANQGSEA. Here the CDR3 DNA reads TGCAGCGTGGAGGACCCCCTCACGTACGAGCAGTACTTC. Translated, it gives CSVEDPLTYEQYF.

This clonotype ranks as medium-sized (0.01 to 0.1%). This chain joins TRBV5-6 and TRBJ2-6; D not certain. V was clipped by 4 bases and J by 0 bases, with 5 bases between them. The CDR3 runs 14 residues. CDR1 SGHDT and CDR2 YYEEEE come from the germline V gene. In DNA, the CDR3 is TGTGCCAGCAGCGTCCCCTCTGGGGCCAACGTCCTGACTTTC. Translation gives CASSVPSGANVLTF.

Ten or more counts support this clonotype. This chain joins TRBV10-3 and TRBJ2-7, with 8 bases fitting TRBD1. CDR3 size: 14 residues. V shed 7 bases and J 6 bases; nucleotides not matched to a gene: 11. Per germline, CDR1 ENHRY and CDR2 SYGVKD. In nucleotides, the CDR3 is TGTGCCATCAACTCCGACAGGGGTCTCCGCGAGCAGTACTTC. It yields the protein CAINSDRGLREQYF.

This clonotype was observed many times. The chain couples TRBV28 to TRBJ2-2, with 11 bases identical to TRBD2. The CDR3 spans 18 residues. With 7 bases clipped from V and 6 bases from J, the junction kept 16 bases outside the gene matches. Looked up from germline, CDR1 is MDHEN and CDR2 is SYDVKM. CDR3 DNA sequence: TGTGCCAGCAACGGATTAGCGGGAGGGCCGTATGGGTCCGGGGAGCTGTTTTTT. Its protein product is CASNGLAGGPYGSGELFF. The full variable domain, completed using reference TRBV28 and TRBJ2-2, is DVKVTQSSRYLVKRTGEKVFLECVQDMDHENMFWYRQDPGLGLRLIYFSYDVKMKEKGDIPEGYSVSREKKERFSLILESASTNQTSMYLCASNGLAGGPYGSGELFFGEGSRLTVL.

This clonotype is medium-sized by share. The genes are TRBV28 and TRBJ2-6, with a tentative D call TRBD1 (6 bases). Germline V lookup: CDR1 MDHEN, CDR2 SYDVKM. Trimming stripped 6 bases from V and 2 bases from J, with 14 bases between. The CDR3 spans 16 residues. Here the CDR3 DNA reads TGTGCCAGCAGCTTGGGGGCAGGGACTGGGGCCAACGTCCTGACTTTC. Protein product: CASSLGAGTGANVLTF.

This clonotype was counted many times. The V and J genes are TRBV28 and TRBJ2-3; no clear D. V gave up 6 bases and J gave up 0 bases, with 7 bases separating them. CDR3 size: 13 residues. The germline V gene has CDR1 MDHEN and CDR2 SYDVKM. In DNA, the CDR3 is TGTGCCAGCAGAAAACAGAGCACAGATACGCAGTATTTT. Amino acids: CASRKQSTDTQYF. Complete variable domain (other parts from reference TRBV28 and TRBJ2-3): DVKVTQSSRYLVKRTGEKVFLECVQDMDHENMFWYRQDPGLGLRLIYFSYDVKMKEKGDIPEGYSVSREKKERFSLILESASTNQTSMYLCASRKQSTDTQYFGPGTRLTVL.

This clonotype occurred many times. This chain connects TRBV4-2 to TRBJ1-2; D is unclear. V was cut by 1 base and J by 1 base, with 7 bases left in between. The germline V gene encodes CDR1 LGHNA and CDR2 YNFKEQ. The CDR3 length is 14 residues. CDR3 amino acids: CASSQGTDNYGYTF. In DNA form, the CDR3 reads TGTGCCAGCAGCCAAGGAACAGATAACTATGGCTACACCTTC.